This section outlines one T cell receptor (beta chain) sequence together with its context. This sample was included in a study of identical twins. TCRdb ran MiXCR on the 5' RACE reads and lists one entry per CDR3 protein. Counted here are about 250,000 distinct CDR3 sequences, roughly 8% occurring once; the ten biggest clones make up over 2.5%. V lost 3 bases and J 2 bases, leaving 5 bases between the germline ends. From germline, CDR1 is MGHRA and CDR2 YSYEKL. The CDR3 contains 14 residues. The same sample was also studied in work on yellow fever vaccine responses in identical twins.

The sequence was collected from a woman aged 18-30 years in good health. What was sequenced was CD8+ T cells sorted from blood. The chain carries TRBV4-1 and TRBJ2-6, with TRBD2 as a possible D gene (5 bases). Written as DNA, the CDR3 is TGCGCCAGCAGCCAGGGAGCTGGGGCCAACGTCCTGACTTTC. The encoded protein is CASSQGAGANVLTF.